Listed below are T cell receptor beta chains from one sample, sequenced in a study of blood T cell repertoires in COVID-19. Sequenced by immunoSEQ multiplex PCR; TCRdb stores in-frame clones only, minus some. The repertoire holds 200,000 or so clones, with approximately 82% as singletons. Sequenced: peripheral blood. All receptors come from a human donor with acute or convalescent COVID-19. The donor label of this sample is uncertain. Each CDR3 is given with its conserved first and last residue.

V gene	J gene	CDR3 protein
TRBV14	TRBJ2-3	CASGLAGADTQYF
TRBV5-8	TRBJ2-1	CASSFYPSYNEQFF
TRBV3-1/TRBV3-2	TRBJ2-1	CASSQVELAGVEQFF
TRBV12-5	TRBJ2-5	CASGLRTSGYQETQYF
TRBV5-8	TRBJ1-5	CASSLNRNQPQHF
TRBV11-2	TRBJ2-5	CASSRTEETQYF
TRBV9	TRBJ1-5	CASSVGQGTNQPQHF
TRBV5-3	TRBJ1-3	CARSERDRVYGNTIYF
TRBV5-6	TRBJ2-7	CASSLAGTSFYEQYF
TRBV7-2	TRBJ1-1	CASRGGSAAEAFF
TRBV9	TRBJ1-1	CASSGALRIGQNTEAFF
TRBV27	TRBJ1-4	CASSERWREKLFF
TRBV15	TRBJ1-1	CATSRDQGQGGTEAFF
TRBV6-2/TRBV6-3	TRBJ1-2	CASSYGGTNFDGYTF
TRBV24-1	TRBJ2-3	CATTGQRTDTQYF
TRBV3-1/TRBV3-2	TRBJ2-3	CASTNRQGTDTQYF
TRBV28	TRBJ2-1	CASTSSAGQNYNEQFF
TRBV9	TRBJ2-1	CASSVEGQGSNEQFF
TRBV10-3	TRBJ1-4	CAISFSGGADEKLFF
TRBV18	TRBJ1-5	CASSLTGSDQPQHF
TRBV29-1	TRBJ1-3	CSVGTVSGNTIYF
TRBV5-6	TRBJ2-7	CASSLAVGLVSYEQYF
TRBV2	TRBJ1-2	CATGRDSNYGYTF
TRBV24-1	TRBJ2-1	CATSEVAGAGRNYNEQFF
TRBV9	TRBJ1-3	CASSVGAGILSGNTIYF
TRBV5-1	TRBJ2-3	CASSLGGDTSTDTQYF
TRBV6-2/TRBV6-3	TRBJ2-2	CASSYGTSGREELFF
TRBV28	TRBJ1-5	CASSPTNSNQPQHF
TRBV9	TRBJ2-2	CASSALAGWNTGELFF
TRBV18	TRBJ2-2	CASSPQERSTGELFF
TRBV19	TRBJ2-1	CASSPWLAGAPSSYNEQFF
TRBV28	TRBJ1-4	CASSSAAGAEKLFF
TRBV3-1/TRBV3-2	TRBJ2-7	CASSAGGTSGYEQYF
TRBV7-8	TRBJ2-7	CASSQSRDYEQYF
TRBV6-5	TRBJ2-7	CASSTPGQGTYEQYF
TRBV30	TRBJ2-3	CAWSVRGSGTDTQYF
TRBV5-6	TRBJ2-3	CASSLSTSDTDTQYF
TRBV4-2	TRBJ2-2	CASSREERGSGELFF
TRBV27	TRBJ1-2	CASSLGQGQSYTF
TRBV28	TRBJ2-7	CASSLLAGGPNEQYF
TRBV28	TRBJ1-2	CASIDTINYGYTF